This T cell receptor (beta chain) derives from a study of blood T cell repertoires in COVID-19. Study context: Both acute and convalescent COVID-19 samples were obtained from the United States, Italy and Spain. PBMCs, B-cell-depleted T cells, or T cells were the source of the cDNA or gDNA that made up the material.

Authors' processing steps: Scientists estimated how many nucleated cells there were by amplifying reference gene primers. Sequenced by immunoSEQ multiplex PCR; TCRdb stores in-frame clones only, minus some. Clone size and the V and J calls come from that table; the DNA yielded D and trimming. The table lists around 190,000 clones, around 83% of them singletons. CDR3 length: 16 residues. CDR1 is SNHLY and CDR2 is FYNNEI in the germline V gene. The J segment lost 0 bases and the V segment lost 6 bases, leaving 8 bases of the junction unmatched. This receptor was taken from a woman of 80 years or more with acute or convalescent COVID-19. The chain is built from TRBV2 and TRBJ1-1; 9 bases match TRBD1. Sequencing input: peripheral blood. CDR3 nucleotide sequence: TGTGCCAGCAGAGTAACAGGGGGCTCCATGAACACTGAAGCTTTCTTT. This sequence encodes CASRVTGGSMNTEAFF.